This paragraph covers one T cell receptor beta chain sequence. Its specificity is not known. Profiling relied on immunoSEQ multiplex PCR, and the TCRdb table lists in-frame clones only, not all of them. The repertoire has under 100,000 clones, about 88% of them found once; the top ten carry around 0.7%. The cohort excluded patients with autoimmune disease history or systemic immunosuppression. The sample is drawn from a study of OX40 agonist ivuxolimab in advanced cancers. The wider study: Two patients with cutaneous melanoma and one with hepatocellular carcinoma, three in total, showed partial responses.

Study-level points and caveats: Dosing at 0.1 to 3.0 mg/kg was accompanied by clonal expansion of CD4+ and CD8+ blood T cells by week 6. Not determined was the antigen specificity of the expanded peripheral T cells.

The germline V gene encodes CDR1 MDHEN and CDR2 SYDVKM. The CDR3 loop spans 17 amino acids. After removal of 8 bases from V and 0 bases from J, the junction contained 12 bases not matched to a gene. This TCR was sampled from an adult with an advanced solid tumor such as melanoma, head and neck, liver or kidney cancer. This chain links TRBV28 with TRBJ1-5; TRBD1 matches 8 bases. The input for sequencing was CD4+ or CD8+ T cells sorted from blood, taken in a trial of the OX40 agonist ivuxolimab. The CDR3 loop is CASLSQGAAYSNQPQHF. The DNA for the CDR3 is TGTGCCAGCCTTAGCCAGGGGGCCGCTTATAGCAATCAGCCCCAGCATTTT.